Shown below are 10 T cell receptor beta chains from a single sample sequenced in a study of blood T cell repertoires in COVID-19. Here immunoSEQ multiplex PCR was the method, and the copy in TCRdb shows in-frame clones only, minus some. The sample lists 150,000 to 180,000 clones; around 83% were seen once. Specimen: peripheral blood. All receptors derive from a woman aged 55-69 years with acute or convalescent COVID-19.

With regard to this clone: One end of the junction does not line up with germline, which may come from a read error. The chain carries TRBV27 and TRBJ1-5; D is undetermined. This CDR3 is built from 12 residues. The germline V gene has CDR1 MNHEY and CDR2 SMNVEV (reference sequence). CDR3 protein: CASGFQDQPQHF. The DNA of the CDR3 is TGTGCCAGCGGTTTTCAGGATCAGCCCCAGCATTTT.

V gene TRBV28 combines with J gene TRBJ2-2; 11 bases are a match to TRBD1. The V gene's germline CDR1 is MDHEN and CDR2 SYDVKM. The CDR3 is made up of 16 amino acids. With V trimmed by 4 bases and J by 6 bases, 7 bases remained unmatched. CDR3 sequence: CASSSAGTGGSGELFF. CDR3 bases: TGTGCCAGCAGTTCGGCCGGGACAGGGGGTTCCGGGGAGCTGTTTTTT. Supplemented by reference TRBV28 and TRBJ2-2, the full variable domain reads DVKVTQSSRYLVKRTGEKVFLECVQDMDHENMFWYRQDPGLGLRLIYFSYDVKMKEKGDIPEGYSVSREKKERFSLILESASTNQTSMYLCASSSAGTGGSGELFFGEGSRLTVL.

This clone came up a few times. The chain combines TRBV12-3 or TRBV12-4 with TRBJ1-2; TRBD1 aligns across 10 bases. J was trimmed by 8 bases and V by 6 bases; bases with no gene match: 6. The CDR3 sequence is 13 residues long. The CDR3 loop reads CASSLDRGVGYTF. CDR3 sequence (DNA): TGTGCCAGCAGCTTGGACAGGGGGGTAGGCTACACCTTC.

V is TRBV5-1 and J is TRBJ2-3; unclear D gene. Trimming left V 1 base short and J 3 bases short, with 15 bases between. This CDR3 comprises 16 residues. The germline gives CDR1 SGHRS, CDR2 YFSETQ. CDR3 loop: CASSLNGRRSTDTQYF. Written as DNA, the CDR3 is TGCGCCAGCAGCTTGAATGGTAGGAGATCAACAGATACGCAGTATTTT.

This chain connects TRBV28 to TRBJ1-6; D call uncertain. V was cut by 5 bases and J by 7 bases, with 9 bases left in between. Germline CDR1 MDHEN, CDR2 SYDVKM. The CDR3 is made up of 13 amino acids. The CDR3 reads CASSPARNSPLHF. The CDR3 coding sequence is TGTGCCAGCAGTCCAGCTAGAAATTCACCCCTCCACTTT.

CDR3 bases: TGCGCCAGCAGCTCGCGGGGTAGCGGGGGGCGAAAAAGCTCCTACAATGAGCAGTTCTTC. Translated, it gives CASSSRGSGGRKSSYNEQFF. The chain recombines TRBV5-1 with TRBJ2-1, with 10 bases fitting TRBD2. V dropped 3 bases and J dropped 0; count of bases not matched to a gene: 15. Germline V CDR1 and CDR2: SGHRS, YFSETQ. CDR3 length equals 20 residues.

The CDR3 region is CASSFQSRELFF. CDR3 DNA: TGTGCCAGCAGTTTTCAGTCCAGGGAGCTGTTTTTT. The chain employs TRBV12-3 or TRBV12-4 and TRBJ2-2; D is unclear. CDR3 length: 12 amino acids. V lost 3 bases and J lost 9, with 8 bases in between.

This clone was recorded once. The CDR3 DNA reads as TGTGCCAGCTCACCACGACAGAGCAATCAGCCCCAGCATTTT. Protein: CASSPRQSNQPQHF. The V gene is TRBV18, the J gene TRBJ1-5; a weak D match, TRBD1 (5 bases). The CDR3 totals 14 residues. Deletions cut 1 base from V and 1 base from J, with 5 bases between. Germline CDR1 and CDR2: KGHSH and LQKENI.

This clone appeared a single time. J is TRBJ1-2 and V is TRBV7-9; the D is unclear. The V gene's germline CDR1 is SEHNR and CDR2 FQNEAQ (reference sequence). Trimming shortened V by 5 bases and J by 6 bases, and 10 bases separated the two germline ends. CDR3 length equals 12 residues. CDR3 sequence reads: CASSEYDDGYTF. The CDR3 nucleotides are TGTGCCAGCAGCGAGTACGATGATGGCTACACCTTC.

This clone has just one count. The rearrangement joins TRBV15 to TRBJ1-1, with TRBD1 as a possible D gene (5 bases). The CDR3 is made up of 15 amino acids. CDR1 LNHNV and CDR2 YYDKDF come from the germline V gene (reference sequence). Deletions cut 1 base from V and 1 base from J, with 10 bases between. Here the CDR3 reads CATSRGGVGNTEAFF. The CDR3 nucleotides read TGTGCCACCAGCAGAGGGGGGGTGGGGAACACTGAAGCTTTCTTT. The full variable domain, its missing parts supplied by reference TRBV15 and TRBJ1-1, is DAMVIQNPRYQVTQFGKPVTLSCSQTLNHNVMYWYQQKSSQAPKLLFHYYDKDFNNEADTPDNFQSRRPNTSFCFLDIRSPGLGDTAMYLCATSRGGVGNTEAFFGQGTRLTVV.